This TCR beta chain is from a study of OX40 agonist ivuxolimab in advanced cancers. This CDR3 spans 15 amino acids. V was trimmed by 2 bases and J by 6 bases, leaving 17 bases between them. Germline CDR1 SEHNR, CDR2 FQNEAQ (reference sequence). TCRdb's table, derived via immunoSEQ multiplex PCR, lists solely in-frame clones and lacks some. The repertoire holds under 150,000 clones, with approximately 90% as singletons. This TCR was recovered from an adult with an advanced solid tumor such as melanoma, head and neck, liver or kidney cancer. The specimen was CD4+ or CD8+ T cells sorted from blood, collected in a trial of the OX40 agonist ivuxolimab. The chain links TRBV7-9 to TRBJ2-7; perhaps TRBD1 as D (5 bases). This chain's CDR3 is CASSLYLDSRGEQYF. The CDR3 coding sequence is TGTGCCAGCAGCTTATACTTAGACAGTCGAGGCGAGCAGTACTTC.